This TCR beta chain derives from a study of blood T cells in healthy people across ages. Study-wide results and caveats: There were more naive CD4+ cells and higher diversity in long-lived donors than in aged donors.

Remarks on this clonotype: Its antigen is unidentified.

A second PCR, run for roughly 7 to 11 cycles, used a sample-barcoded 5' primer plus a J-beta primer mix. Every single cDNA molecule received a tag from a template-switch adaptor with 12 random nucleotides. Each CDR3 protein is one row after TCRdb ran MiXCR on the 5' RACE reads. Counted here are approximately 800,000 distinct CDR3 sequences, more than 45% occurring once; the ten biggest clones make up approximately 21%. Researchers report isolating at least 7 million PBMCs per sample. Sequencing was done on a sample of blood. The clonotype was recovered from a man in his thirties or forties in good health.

CDR3 sequence reads: CSAEGDGYEQYF. In DNA form, the CDR3 reads TGCAGTGCGGAGGGGGACGGCTACGAGCAGTACTTC. This rearrangement joins TRBV20-1 to TRBJ2-7, with D possibly called TRBD1 or TRBD2 (6 bases each). Trimming stripped 6 bases from V and 3 bases from J, with 12 bases between. CDR1 and CDR2 (germline): DFQATT, SNEGSKA (reference sequence). The CDR3 spans 12 residues.